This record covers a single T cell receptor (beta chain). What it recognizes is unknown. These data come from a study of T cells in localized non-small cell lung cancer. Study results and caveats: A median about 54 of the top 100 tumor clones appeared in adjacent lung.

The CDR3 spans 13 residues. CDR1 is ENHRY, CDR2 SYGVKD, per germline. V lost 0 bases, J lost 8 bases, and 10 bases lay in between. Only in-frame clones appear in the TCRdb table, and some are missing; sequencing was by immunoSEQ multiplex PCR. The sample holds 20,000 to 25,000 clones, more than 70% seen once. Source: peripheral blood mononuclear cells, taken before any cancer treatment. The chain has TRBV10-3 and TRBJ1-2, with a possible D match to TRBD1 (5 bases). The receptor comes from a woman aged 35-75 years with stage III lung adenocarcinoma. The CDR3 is CAISESGTGGYTF. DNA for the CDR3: TGTGCCATCAGTGAGTCCGGGACGGGCGGCTACACCTTC.